This T cell receptor beta chain was sequenced during a study of cytomegalovirus exposure and HLA in healthy donors. The V end was cut by 8 bases, the J end by 1 base, with 11 bases between. Germline V gives CDR1 MNHEY, CDR2 SVGAGI. The CDR3 is 13 residues long. This clone was seen a few times. The PCR had 60 Vbeta and 13 Jbeta primers. Only in-frame clones appear in the TCRdb table, and some are missing; sequencing was by immunoSEQ multiplex PCR. The table lists roughly 130,000 clones, 80% of them singletons. The TCR comes from a male donor in good health and CMV-seropositive. Sequenced material: PBMCs. The chain combines TRBV6-5 with TRBJ2-5; no definite D call. The CDR3 protein is CASSDYSQETQYF. The CDR3 DNA reads as TGTGCCAGCTCCGATTACAGCCAAGAGACCCAGTACTTC.